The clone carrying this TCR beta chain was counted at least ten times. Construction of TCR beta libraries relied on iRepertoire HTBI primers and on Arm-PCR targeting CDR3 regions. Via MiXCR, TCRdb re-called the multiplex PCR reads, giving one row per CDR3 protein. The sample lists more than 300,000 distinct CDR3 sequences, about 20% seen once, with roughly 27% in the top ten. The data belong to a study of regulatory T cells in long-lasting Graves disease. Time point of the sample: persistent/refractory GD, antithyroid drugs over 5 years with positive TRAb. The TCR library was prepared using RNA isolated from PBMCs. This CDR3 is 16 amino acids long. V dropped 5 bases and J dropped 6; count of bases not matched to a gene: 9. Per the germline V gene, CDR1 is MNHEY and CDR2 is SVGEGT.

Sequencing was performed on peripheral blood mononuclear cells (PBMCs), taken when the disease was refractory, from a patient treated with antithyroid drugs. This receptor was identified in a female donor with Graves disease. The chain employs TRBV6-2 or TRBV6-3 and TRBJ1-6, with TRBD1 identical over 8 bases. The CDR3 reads CASSRRVGQVNSPLHF. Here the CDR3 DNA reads TGTGCCAGCAGTCGGAGGGTGGGACAGGTTAATTCACCCCTCCACTTT.